What follows are 4 T cell receptor beta chains derived from one specimen sequenced in a study of tumor-infiltrating lymphocytes in primary liver carcinoma. cDNA specific to TCR beta was made from roughly 500 ng of total RNA, with a constant-region primer employed for priming. Amplification in three nested multiplex PCR rounds with slightly modified ARM-PCR gave rise to TCR beta libraries. Two initial PCR rounds of around 9 cycles each paired TRBV1-TRBV30 forward primers with a C-beta reverse primer. TCRdb itself ran the multiplex PCR reads through MiXCR, one entry per CDR3 protein. The repertoire holds some 51,000 distinct CDR3 sequences, with over 70% as singletons. DNA and RNA were both co-extracted from approximately 20-30 mg of bulk tissue that had not been sorted. The specimen was liver tumor tissue from sampling region 3. Subset specified: tumor region T3, left-lateral pole. Receptor source: a man between 40 and 49 years old with primary liver carcinoma and hepatitis B virus infection.

The chain links TRBV20-1 to TRBJ1-2; 9 nucleotides align to TRBD1. V gave up 4 bases and J gave up 6 bases; unmatched junction bases: 12. The CDR3 is 15 residues long. Looked up from germline, CDR1 is DFQATT and CDR2 is SNEGSKA (reference sequence). This chain's CDR3 is CSANIHGTGPNGYTF. In DNA, the CDR3 is TGCAGTGCTAATATCCATGGGACAGGGCCGAATGGCTACACCTTC.

For this clonotype: One end of the junction does not line up with germline, which may come from a read error. This sequence joins TRBV11-2 and TRBJ2-2, with 8 bases lining up with TRBD2. Germline assignment: CDR1 SGHAT and CDR2 FQNNGV. CDR3 length: 17 residues. The CDR3 is CASGGELAERNTGELFF. CDR3 in DNA: TGTGCCAGCGGCGGAGAACTAGCGGAGCGGAACACAGGGGAGCTGTTTTTT.

A word on this clonotype: One junction end disagrees with the germline gene, perhaps due to a read error. The chain has TRBV4-1 and TRBJ2-1; D is unresolved. Germline assignment: CDR1 MGHRA and CDR2 YSYEKL. The CDR3 is 12 amino acids. The CDR3 DNA sequence: TGCGCCAGCGGCCTTTATGACAATGAGCAGTCCTTC. Translated: CASGLYDNEQSF.

Of note for this clonotype: The junction differs from germline at one of its ends, possibly a read error. This chain links TRBV4-1 with TRBJ2-7; perhaps D is TRBD1 or TRBD2 (5 bases each). The CDR3 has 12 residues. Germline CDR1 MGHRA, CDR2 YSYEKL. CDR3 sequence reads: CACSLDGGEQYF. The CDR3 DNA reads as TGCGCCTGCAGCCTAGATGGGGGCGAGCAGTACTTC.